The rows below give T cell receptor beta chains drawn from one sample of a study of T cell responses to AZD1222 COVID-19 vaccine. The method was immunoSEQ multiplex PCR; TCRdb's version includes in-frame clones alone and lacks a portion of them. The repertoire holds about 130,000 clones, with roughly 92% as singletons. The sequencing here drew on peripheral blood, taken 28 days after the second AZD1222 dose. The receptors were sampled from an adult who received the AZD1222 COVID-19 vaccine. CDR3s include the opening cysteine and the closing phenylalanine or tryptophan. Each record gives: D gene, V gene, J gene, clone size, CDR3 protein, CDR3 DNA. D genes are given only for firm matches. A row's size may be missing; if present it is once, few, many or a size class.

>NA|TRBV7-3|TRBJ2-6|NA
CASSLGGAGANVLTF
TGTGCCAGCAGCTTAGGGGGCGCTGGGGCCAACGTCCTGACTTTC
>TRBD2|TRBV7-2|TRBJ2-1|NA
CASSLTSTGLAGNEQFF
TGTGCCAGCAGCTTAACCTCGACGGGACTAGCGGGGAATGAGCAGTTCTTC
>NA|TRBV11-3|TRBJ2-7|NA
CASSFFGEQYF
TGTGCCAGCAGCTTCTTCGGCGAGCAGTACTTC
>NA|TRBV5-1|TRBJ1-4|NA
CASSLNRVPNEKLFF
TGCGCCAGCAGCTTAAACAGGGTCCCTAATGAAAAACTGTTTTTT
>NA|TRBV6-4|TRBJ1-1|NA
CASTARRDTF
TGTGCCAGCACCGCCCGCCGGGACACCTTT
>NA|TRBV28|TRBJ2-1|NA
CASSPPGPVSYNEQFF
TGTGCCAGCAGCCCACCGGGACCCGTCTCCTACAATGAGCAGTTCTTC
>NA|TRBV5-4|TRBJ2-5|NA
CASSSSRQGGETQYF
TGTGCCAGCAGCTCGAGCCGACAGGGAGGGGAGACCCAGTACTTC
>NA|TRBV15|TRBJ2-7|NA
CATSRDQGGALSYEQYF
TGTGCCACCAGCAGAGATCAAGGAGGGGCCCTCTCCTACGAGCAGTACTTC
>TRBD1|TRBV9|TRBJ2-1|NA
CASSADRGLNNEQFF
TGTGCCAGCAGCGCGGACAGGGGGCTTAACAATGAGCAGTTCTTC
>NA|TRBV19|TRBJ1-5|NA
CASSMDSGGGQPQHF
TGTGCCAGTAGTATGGACTCCGGAGGGGGTCAGCCCCAGCATTTT
>TRBD1|TRBV12-3/TRBV12-4|TRBJ1-3|once
CASSSTGGHTIYF
TGTGCCAGCAGTTCTACAGGGGGACACACCATATATTTT
>NA|TRBV29-1|TRBJ1-1|NA
CSVEGTSPEAFF
TGCAGCGTTGAAGGGACCTCACCAGAAGCTTTCTTT
>NA|TRBV18|TRBJ2-7|NA
CASSAQGGFYEQYF
TGTGCCAGCTCAGCTCAGGGGGGATTCTACGAGCAGTACTTC
>TRBD2|TRBV7-2|TRBJ2-1|NA
CASSFLSSGYYEQFF
TGTGCCAGCAGCTTTTTGTCTAGCGGTTACTATGAGCAGTTCTTC